What follows are 18 T cell receptor beta chains derived from one specimen sequenced in a study of monozygotic twins with inflammatory bowel disease. TCRdb processed the 5' RACE reads again and assigns one entry to each CDR3 protein, with no DNA. The repertoire table contains 300,000 to 450,000 distinct CDR3 sequences. The sequencing input was blood. The receptors derive from a human donor with ulcerative colitis or Crohn's disease, or a healthy co-twin of an affected twin (not recorded which).

The chain is built from TRBV10-3 and TRBJ1-2. Germline V gene sequence: CDR1 ENHRY, CDR2 SYGVKD. The CDR3 length is 15 residues. The CDR3 here is CAISDEASPTYGYTF.

The gene calls are TRBV4-3 and TRBJ2-1; with no DNA, the TCRdb D assignment of TRBD1 cannot be verified. Germline CDR1 is LGHNA and CDR2 is YSLEER. The CDR3 is 14 amino acids. CDR3: CASSQVAGYNEQFF.

This chain uses TRBV29-1 with TRBJ1-5. There are 13 residues in the CDR3. The germline gives CDR1 SQVTM, CDR2 ANQGSEA. CDR3 protein: CSVEVTENQPQHF.

The V and J genes are TRBV6-2 or TRBV6-3 and TRBJ2-3. Germline CDR1 MNHEY, CDR2 SVGEGT. The CDR3 is 12 residues long. The CDR3 is CASSRMFFSQYF.

This chain joins TRBV4-3 and TRBJ2-5; TCRdb's D gene call, TRBD2, goes unchecked for lack of DNA. The CDR3 consists of 13 residues. Germline loops: CDR1 LGHNA, CDR2 YSLEER. CDR3 amino acids: CASSALVTETQYF.

The rearrangement joins TRBV18 to TRBJ2-3. Germline values: CDR1 KGHSH, CDR2 LQKENI. CDR3 length: 15 residues. The CDR3 here is CASSPPNTAADTQYF. The variable domain in full, completed from reference TRBV18 and TRBJ2-3, reads NAGVMQNPRHLVRRRGQEARLRCSPMKGHSHVYWYRQLPEEGLKFMVYLQKENIIDESGMPKERFSAEFPKEGPSILRIQQVVRGDSAAYFCASSPPNTAADTQYFGPGTRLTVL.

The chain combines TRBV12-3 or TRBV12-4 with TRBJ1-1; the TCRdb call, TRBD1, lacks DNA for checking. The CDR3 has 20 amino acids. CDR3 loop: CASSLAGQGRRPVGNTEAFF.

The chain links TRBV16 to TRBJ2-3; no DNA is available, so the TRBD1 call from TCRdb remains unchecked. In germline, CDR1 is KGHSY, CDR2 FQNENV. CDR3 size: 17 residues. The CDR3 protein is CASSRPGRGTGSDTQYF.

The rearrangement links TRBV18 to TRBJ1-1; TCRdb reports TRBD1, a call that lacks DNA to check it against. The germline CDR1 and CDR2 sequences are KGHSH and LQKENI. The CDR3 contains 16 residues. The CDR3 is CASSPPLRGGKTEAFF.

The chain employs TRBV25-1 and TRBJ1-1. The CDR3 has 15 amino acids. Germline CDR1 reads MGHDK; CDR2 reads SYGVNS. CDR3 residues: CASSDSPAANTEAFF.

The J gene is TRBJ1-4, the V gene TRBV6-2 or TRBV6-3. The CDR3 totals 16 residues. Germline CDR1 MNHEY, CDR2 SVGEGT. CDR3 residues: CASNQGGGTANEKLFF.

The chain links TRBV29-1 to TRBJ1-4. Germline V gene sequence: CDR1 SQVTM, CDR2 ANQGSEA. This CDR3 is 13 amino acids long. The CDR3 spells CSVGRATNEKLFF.

V and J are TRBV7-6 and TRBJ2-1; TCRdb picks TRBD2, but there is no DNA to check that call. This CDR3 has 16 residues. Germline V gene data show CDR1 as SGHVS and CDR2 as FNYEAQ. CDR3 in amino acids: CASSSLAGGRYNEQFF.

The chain employs TRBV5-1 and TRBJ2-4. CDR3 size: 15 residues. Germline V gene lookup returns CDR1 SGHRS and CDR2 YFSETQ. The CDR3 protein is CASSADRVAKNIQYF.

J is TRBJ1-2 and V is TRBV21-1. TRBV21-1 has pseudogene status. The CDR3 has 14 amino acids. The CDR3 sequence: CAGPRPKGSYGYTF.

V and J are TRBV7-2 and TRBJ1-4. This CDR3 contains 13 residues. CDR1 and CDR2 from the germline V gene are SGHTA and FQGNSA. This CDR3 reads CASSPEWGEKLFF.

This chain uses TRBV20-1 with TRBJ2-7; no DNA is available, so the TRBD2 call from TCRdb remains unchecked. CDR3 length: 14 amino acids. The germline CDR1 and CDR2 sequences are DFQATT and SNEGSKA (reference sequence). CDR3 region: CSASLPSGAYEQYF.

The rearrangement links TRBV10-3 to TRBJ2-1. The CDR3 totals 16 residues. Germline values: CDR1 ENHRY, CDR2 SYGVKD. The CDR3 loop reads CAISEVYLGSGNEQFF.